Each of the 12 T cell receptor beta chains below was sequenced from the same sample in a study of Ad26.COV2.S vaccination and SARS-CoV-2 variants. Treatment meaning: roughly 18 received Ad26.COV2.S at low or high dose, single or two shots; roughly 5 received placebo; per-sample allocation not given. It was on day 63 after the first vaccine or placebo injection that samples were taken. Sequencing used immunoSEQ multiplex PCR; TCRdb keeps in-frame clones, though not all of them. The data contain approximately 420,000 clones, around 89% of them singletons. Sequencing used peripheral blood, obtained in a trial of Ad26.COV2.S vaccine versus placebo. The receptors come from a person between 18 and 59 years old who received the Ad26.COV2.S COVID-19 vaccine or a placebo.

The DNA of the CDR3 is TGTGCCAGCAGCACCTTTGGCGGGCAGGGTTTTAATACGCAGTATTTT. Protein product: CASSTFGGQGFNTQYF. The chain carries TRBV7-2 and TRBJ2-3, with D perhaps being TRBD1 or TRBD2 (5 bases each). V was trimmed by 5 bases and J by 7 bases, leaving 22 bases between them. The CDR3 totals 16 residues. CDR1 SGHTA and CDR2 FQGNSA come from the germline V gene.

V gene TRBV18 combines with J gene TRBJ1-4, with a tentative D call TRBD1 (5 bases). V shed 2 bases and J shed 4 bases, with 8 bases lying between them. Germline V gene lookup returns CDR1 KGHSH and CDR2 LQKENI. This CDR3 is 14 amino acids long. The CDR3, as DNA: TGTGCCAGCTCACCATTACAGGATAATGAAAAACTGTTTTTT. Its translation: CASSPLQDNEKLFF.

The chain couples TRBV4-2 to TRBJ1-4; the match to TRBD1 covers 10 bases. The CDR3 runs to 16 residues. V was clipped by 3 bases and J by 7 bases; unmatched bases: 8. The V gene's germline CDR1 is LGHNA and CDR2 YNFKEQ. The CDR3 nucleotides read TGTGCCAGCAGCCACCCCGGTGACAGGGGGCGTGAAAAACTGTTTTTT. Translated: CASSHPGDRGREKLFF.

This sequence joins TRBV6-6 and TRBJ2-7, with a tentative D call TRBD2 (6 bases). Deletions cut 7 bases from V and 0 bases from J, with 16 bases between. Looked up from germline, CDR1 is MNHNY and CDR2 is SVGAGI (reference sequence). CDR3 length: 15 residues. The CDR3 reads CASNSGVLSSYEQYF. CDR3 bases: TGTGCCAGCAATTCGGGGGTTCTTAGCTCCTACGAGCAGTACTTC.

This chain connects TRBV2 to TRBJ2-7, with TRBD1 matching 11 bases. Trimming at V came to 0 bases and at J to 3 bases, leaving 7 bases not matched to a gene. Germline CDR1 and CDR2: SNHLY and FYNNEI. CDR3 length: 17 amino acids. As DNA, the CDR3 is TGTGCCAGCAGTGAAGCGAAATTAGGGACAGGGGGCTACGAGCAGTACTTC. Translating gives CASSEAKLGTGGYEQYF.

This clone was seen once. The chain couples TRBV27 to TRBJ2-1; D is possibly TRBD2 (6 bases). The ends were cut back, 6 bases at V and 1 base at J, with 13 bases in the middle. This CDR3 is 15 amino acids long. Germline lookup yields CDR1 MNHEY and CDR2 SMNVEV (reference sequence). The CDR3 region is CASSPTSKSYNEQFF. As DNA, the CDR3 is TGTGCCAGCAGCCCAACTAGCAAATCCTACAATGAGCAGTTCTTC.

The rearrangement joins TRBV7-2 to TRBJ1-2; no clear D. Trimming stripped 5 bases from V and 8 bases from J, with 21 bases between. Germline CDR1 and CDR2: SGHTA and FQGNSA. The CDR3 has 15 residues. The CDR3 DNA reads as TGTGCCAGCAGCCCCGGGCGGGTGGTATTCGCCGGCTACACCTTC. It yields the protein CASSPGRVVFAGYTF.

The sample holds one count of this clone. The rearrangement links TRBV4-1 to TRBJ1-3, with D possibly matching TRBD1 (5 bases). Germline CDR1 is MGHRA and CDR2 is YSYEKL. The V and J ends lost 1 base and 0 bases respectively, with 10 bases between them. This CDR3 region has 16 residues. The CDR3 DNA reads as TGCGCCAGCAGCCAAGGTCCAGGGCACTCTGGAAACACCATATATTTT. Protein product: CASSQGPGHSGNTIYF.

The chain has TRBV9 and TRBJ1-5; tentatively, D is TRBD1 (6 bases). This CDR3 has 17 residues. V was clipped by 3 bases and J by 5 bases, with 21 bases between them. CDR1 SGDLS and CDR2 YYNGEE come from the germline V gene. This CDR3 reads CASSAPTDRENYQPQHF. The CDR3 DNA reads TGTGCCAGCAGCGCCCCTACGGACAGAGAAAACTATCAGCCCCAGCATTTT.

V and J are TRBV7-2 and TRBJ1-3; 8 bases align to TRBD1. CDR3 length: 14 residues. Germline CDR1 is SGHTA and CDR2 is FQGNSA. J gave up 3 bases and V 5 bases, and 3 bases lay outside the gene matches. CDR3 DNA: TGTGCCAGCAGCATCGACAGGGGTGGAAACACCATATATTTT. Translation gives CASSIDRGGNTIYF.

This clone was recorded once. This chain uses TRBV4-3 with TRBJ2-3; D unresolved. Trimming took off 2 bases at V and 3 bases at J, with 9 bases between the two ends. The length of the CDR3 is 14 residues. The germline V gene encodes CDR1 LGHNA and CDR2 YSLEER. CDR3 sequence: CASSQSLGTDTQYF. The CDR3 DNA is TGCGCCAGCAGCCAATCCCTCGGGACAGATACGCAGTATTTT.

The rearrangement links TRBV28 to TRBJ2-4; TRBD1 aligns across 10 bases. The trim removed 5 bases at V and 3 bases at J, leaving 13 bases unmatched. CDR1 is MDHEN and CDR2 is SYDVKM in the germline V gene. The length of the CDR3 is 18 residues. The CDR3 protein is CASSQTPGTGAGKNIQYF. CDR3 sequence (DNA): TGTGCCAGCAGTCAAACCCCCGGGACAGGGGCGGGCAAAAACATTCAGTACTTC.